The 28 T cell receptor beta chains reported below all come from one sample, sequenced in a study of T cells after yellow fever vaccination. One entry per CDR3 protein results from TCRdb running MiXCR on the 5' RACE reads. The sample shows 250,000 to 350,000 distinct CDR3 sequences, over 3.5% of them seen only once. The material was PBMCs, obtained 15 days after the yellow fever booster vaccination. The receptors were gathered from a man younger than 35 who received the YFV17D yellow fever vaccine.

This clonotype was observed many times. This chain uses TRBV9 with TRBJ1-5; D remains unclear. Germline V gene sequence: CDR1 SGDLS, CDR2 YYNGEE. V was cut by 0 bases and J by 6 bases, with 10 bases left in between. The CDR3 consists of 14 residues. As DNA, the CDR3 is TGTGCCAGCAGCGTAGGGGAGGGTCGTCAGCCCCAGCATTTT. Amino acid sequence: CASSVGEGRQPQHF.

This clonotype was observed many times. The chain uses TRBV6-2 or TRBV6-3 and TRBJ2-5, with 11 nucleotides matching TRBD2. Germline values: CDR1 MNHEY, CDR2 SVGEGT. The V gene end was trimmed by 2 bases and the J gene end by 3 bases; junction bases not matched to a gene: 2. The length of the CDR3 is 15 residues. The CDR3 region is CASSYPLAGEETQYF. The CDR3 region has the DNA TGTGCCAGCAGTTACCCACTAGCGGGGGAAGAGACCCAGTACTTC.

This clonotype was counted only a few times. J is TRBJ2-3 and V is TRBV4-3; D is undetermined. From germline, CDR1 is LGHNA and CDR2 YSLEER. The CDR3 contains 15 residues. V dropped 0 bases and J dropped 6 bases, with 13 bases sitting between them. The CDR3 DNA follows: TGCGCCAGCAGCCAAGATGGTAACTTTGGTGATACGCAGTATTTT. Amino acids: CASSQDGNFGDTQYF.

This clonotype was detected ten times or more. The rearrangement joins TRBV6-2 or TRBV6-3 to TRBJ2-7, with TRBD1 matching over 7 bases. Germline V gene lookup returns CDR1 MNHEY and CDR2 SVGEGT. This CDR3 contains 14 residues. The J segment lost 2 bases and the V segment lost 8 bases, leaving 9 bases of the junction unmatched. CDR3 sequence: CASRPGGAAYEQYV. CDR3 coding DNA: TGTGCCAGCCGCCCAGGGGGTGCAGCCTACGAGCAGTACGTC.

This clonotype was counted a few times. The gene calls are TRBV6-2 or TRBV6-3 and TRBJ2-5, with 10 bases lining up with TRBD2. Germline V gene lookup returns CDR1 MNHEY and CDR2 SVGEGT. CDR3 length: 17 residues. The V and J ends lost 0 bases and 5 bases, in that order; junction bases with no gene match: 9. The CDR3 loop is CASSYSMIAGGAETQYF. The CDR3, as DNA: TGTGCCAGCAGTTACTCGATGATAGCGGGGGGCGCGGAGACCCAGTACTTC.

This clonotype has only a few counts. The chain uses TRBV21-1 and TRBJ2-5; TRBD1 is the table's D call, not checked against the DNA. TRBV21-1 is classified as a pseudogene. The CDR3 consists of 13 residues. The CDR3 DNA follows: TGTGCCAGCGGACCCGGGACAGAAGAGACCCAGTACTTC. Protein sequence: CASGPGTEETQYF.

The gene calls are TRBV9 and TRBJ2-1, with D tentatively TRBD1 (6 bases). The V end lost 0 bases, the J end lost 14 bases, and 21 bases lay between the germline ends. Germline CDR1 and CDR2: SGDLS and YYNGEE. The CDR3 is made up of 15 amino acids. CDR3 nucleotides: TGTGCCAGCAGCGTAGAGGGGGACATGAGGGTTAAGAAGTTCTTC. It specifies CASSVEGDMRVKKFF.

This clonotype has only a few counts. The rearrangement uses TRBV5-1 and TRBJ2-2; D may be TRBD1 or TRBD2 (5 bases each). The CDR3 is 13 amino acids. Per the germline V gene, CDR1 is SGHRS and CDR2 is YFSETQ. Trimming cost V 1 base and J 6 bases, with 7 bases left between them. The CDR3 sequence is CASSLWGPGELFF. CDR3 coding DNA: TGCGCCAGCAGCTTGTGGGGACCCGGGGAGCTGTTTTTT.

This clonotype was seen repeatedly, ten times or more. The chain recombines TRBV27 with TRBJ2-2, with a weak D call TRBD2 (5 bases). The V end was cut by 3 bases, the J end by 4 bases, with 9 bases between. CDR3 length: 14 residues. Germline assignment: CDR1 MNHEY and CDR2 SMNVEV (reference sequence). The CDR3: CASSLTTITGELFF. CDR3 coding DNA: TGTGCCAGCAGTTTGACTACCATCACCGGGGAGCTGTTTTTT.

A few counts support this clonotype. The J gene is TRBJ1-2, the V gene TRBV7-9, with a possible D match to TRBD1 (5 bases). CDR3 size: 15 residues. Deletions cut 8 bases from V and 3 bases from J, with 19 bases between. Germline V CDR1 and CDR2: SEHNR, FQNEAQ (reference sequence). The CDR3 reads CASFKLRGKDYGYTF. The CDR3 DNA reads TGTGCCAGCTTCAAATTACGGGGGAAAGACTATGGCTACACCTTC.

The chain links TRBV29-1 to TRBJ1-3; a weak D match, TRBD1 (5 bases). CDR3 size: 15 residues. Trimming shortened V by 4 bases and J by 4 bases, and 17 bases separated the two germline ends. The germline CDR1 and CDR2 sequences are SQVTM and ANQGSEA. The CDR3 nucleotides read TGCAGCGTTGCCTTTGCTGGGGGACCCGGAAACACCATATATTTT. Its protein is CSVAFAGGPGNTIYF.

The CDR3 nucleotides are TGTGCCAGCAGCCGGTGGGACAGGGGGGCGATTATTCGCAATCAGCCCCAGCATTTT. Encoded protein: CASSRWDRGAIIRNQPQHF. The rearrangement links TRBV3-1 to TRBJ1-5; 11 positions agree with TRBD1. The trim removed 4 bases at V and 2 bases at J, leaving 13 bases unmatched. In germline, CDR1 is LGHDT, CDR2 YNNKEL (reference sequence). The CDR3 is 19 amino acids.

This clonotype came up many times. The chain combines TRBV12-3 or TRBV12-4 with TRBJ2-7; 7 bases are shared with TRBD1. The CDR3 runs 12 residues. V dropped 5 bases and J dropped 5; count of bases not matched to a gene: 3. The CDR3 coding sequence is TGTGCCAGCAGTCCCACAGGGGACGAGCAGTACTTC. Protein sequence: CASSPTGDEQYF.

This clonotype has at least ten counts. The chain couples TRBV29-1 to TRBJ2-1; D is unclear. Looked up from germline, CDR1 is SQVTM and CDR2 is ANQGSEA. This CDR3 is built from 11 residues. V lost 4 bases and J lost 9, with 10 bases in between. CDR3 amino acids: CSVGTVGEQFF. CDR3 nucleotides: TGCAGCGTTGGGACGGTGGGTGAGCAGTTCTTC.

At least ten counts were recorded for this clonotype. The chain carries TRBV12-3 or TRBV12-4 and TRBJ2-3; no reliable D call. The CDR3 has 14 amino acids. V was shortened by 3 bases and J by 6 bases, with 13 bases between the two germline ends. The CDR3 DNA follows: TGTGCCAGCAGTTTGAGTTTAAAACTTGATACGCAGTATTTT. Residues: CASSLSLKLDTQYF.

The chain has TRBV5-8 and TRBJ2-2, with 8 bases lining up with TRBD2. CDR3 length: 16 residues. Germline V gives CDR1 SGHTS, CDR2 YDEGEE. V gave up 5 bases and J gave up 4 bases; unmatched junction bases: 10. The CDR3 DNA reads TGTGCCAGCAGAAACGGGAGGGGGAGCTTCACCGGGGAGCTGTTTTTT. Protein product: CASRNGRGSFTGELFF.

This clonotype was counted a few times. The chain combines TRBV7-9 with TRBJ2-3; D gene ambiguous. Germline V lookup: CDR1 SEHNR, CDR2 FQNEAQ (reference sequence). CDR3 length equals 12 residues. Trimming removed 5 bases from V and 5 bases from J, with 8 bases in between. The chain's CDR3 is CASSVFLDTQYF. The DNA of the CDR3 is TGTGCCAGCAGCGTATTTTTAGATACGCAGTATTTT.

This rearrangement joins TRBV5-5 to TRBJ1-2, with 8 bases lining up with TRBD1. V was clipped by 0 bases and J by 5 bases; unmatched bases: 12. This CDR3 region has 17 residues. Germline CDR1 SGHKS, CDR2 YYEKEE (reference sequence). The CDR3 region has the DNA TGTGCCAGCAGCTTGGCTCCAGGGGGCGCGGAGCCTTATGGCTACACCTTC. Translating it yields CASSLAPGGAEPYGYTF.

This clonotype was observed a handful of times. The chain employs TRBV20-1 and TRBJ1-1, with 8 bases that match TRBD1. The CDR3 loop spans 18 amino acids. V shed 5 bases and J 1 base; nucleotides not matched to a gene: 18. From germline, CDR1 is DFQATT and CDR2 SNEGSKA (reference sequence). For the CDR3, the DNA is TGCAGTGCTCGGATCCCCGGGACAGGATGGGTAAAGAACACTGAAGCTTTCTTT. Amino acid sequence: CSARIPGTGWVKNTEAFF.

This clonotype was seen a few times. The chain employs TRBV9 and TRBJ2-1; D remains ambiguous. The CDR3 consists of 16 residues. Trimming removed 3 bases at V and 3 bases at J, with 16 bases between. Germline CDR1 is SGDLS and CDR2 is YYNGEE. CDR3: CASSGVRLLGYNEQFF. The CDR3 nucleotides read TGTGCCAGCAGCGGGGTTAGGCTCCTTGGCTACAATGAGCAGTTCTTC.

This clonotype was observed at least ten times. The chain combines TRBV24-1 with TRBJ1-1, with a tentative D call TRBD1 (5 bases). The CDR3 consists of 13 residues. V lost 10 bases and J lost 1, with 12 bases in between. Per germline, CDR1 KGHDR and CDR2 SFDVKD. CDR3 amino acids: CATGDRANTEAFF. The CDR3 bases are TGTGCCACGGGGGATCGGGCGAACACTGAAGCTTTCTTT.

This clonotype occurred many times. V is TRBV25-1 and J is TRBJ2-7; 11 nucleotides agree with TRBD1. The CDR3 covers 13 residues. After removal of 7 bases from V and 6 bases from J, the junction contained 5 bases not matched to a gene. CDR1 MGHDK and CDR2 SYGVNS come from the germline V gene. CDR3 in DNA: TGTGCCAGCACCGGGACAGGGGGTTCCGAGCAGTACTTC. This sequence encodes CASTGTGGSEQYF.

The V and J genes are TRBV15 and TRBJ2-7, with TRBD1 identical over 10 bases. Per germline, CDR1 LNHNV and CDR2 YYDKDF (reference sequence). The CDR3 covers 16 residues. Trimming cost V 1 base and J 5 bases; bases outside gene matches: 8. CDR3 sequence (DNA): TGTGCCACCAGCAGAGGGGACTGGGACAGGGGCCACGAGCAGTACTTC. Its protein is CATSRGDWDRGHEQYF.

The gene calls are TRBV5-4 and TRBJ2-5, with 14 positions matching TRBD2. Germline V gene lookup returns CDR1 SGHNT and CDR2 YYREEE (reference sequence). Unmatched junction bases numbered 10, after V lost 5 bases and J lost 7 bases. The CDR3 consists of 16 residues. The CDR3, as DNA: TGTGCCAGCAGGCCTTACGGACTAGCGGGGGGCTGGACCCAGTACTTC. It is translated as CASRPYGLAGGWTQYF.

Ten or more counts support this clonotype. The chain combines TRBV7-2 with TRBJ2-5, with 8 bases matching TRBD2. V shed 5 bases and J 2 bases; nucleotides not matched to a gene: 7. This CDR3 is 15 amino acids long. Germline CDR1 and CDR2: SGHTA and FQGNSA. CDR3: CASSPRAGDQETQYF. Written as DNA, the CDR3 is TGTGCCAGCAGCCCTCGAGCGGGGGATCAAGAGACCCAGTACTTC.

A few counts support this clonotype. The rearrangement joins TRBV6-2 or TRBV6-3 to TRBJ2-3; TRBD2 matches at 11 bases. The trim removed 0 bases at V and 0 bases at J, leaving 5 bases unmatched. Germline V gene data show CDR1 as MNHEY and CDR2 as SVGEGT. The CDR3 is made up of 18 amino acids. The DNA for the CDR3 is TGTGCCAGCAGTTACTCCTCTAGCGGGGGGACTAGCACAGATACGCAGTATTTT. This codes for CASSYSSSGGTSTDTQYF.

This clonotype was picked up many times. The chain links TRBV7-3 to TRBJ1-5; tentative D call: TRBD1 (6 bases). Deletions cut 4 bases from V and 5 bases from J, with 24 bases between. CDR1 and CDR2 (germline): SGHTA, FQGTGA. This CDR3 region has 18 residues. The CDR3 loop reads CASSSPGAVEKEYQPQHF. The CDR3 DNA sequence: TGTGCCAGCAGCTCGCCGGGGGCGGTGGAAAAAGAATATCAGCCCCAGCATTTT.

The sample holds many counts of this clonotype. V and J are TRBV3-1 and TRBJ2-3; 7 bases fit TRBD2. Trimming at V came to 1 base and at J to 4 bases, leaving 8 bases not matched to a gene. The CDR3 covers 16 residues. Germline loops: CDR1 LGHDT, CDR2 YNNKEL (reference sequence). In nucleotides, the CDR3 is TGTGCCAGCAGCCAAGTAGGATCGGGGAGGGCAGATACGCAGTATTTT. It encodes CASSQVGSGRADTQYF.